This T cell receptor (beta chain) was sequenced during a study of cytomegalovirus exposure and HLA in healthy donors. Study-level background: A prior study identified just under 120 million unique TCR beta sequences from roughly 180 million T cells. Study-wide findings and caveats: Specific recognition of CMV antigens was confirmed in vitro for a few chains (all CMV-associated). TCR beta V segments were, for the most part, productive about 87% or about 30% of the time in an earlier analysis.

PCR involved 60 Vbeta and 13 Jbeta primers. The table came from immunoSEQ multiplex PCR; TCRdb's copy has only in-frame clones and leaves some out. The sample lists roughly 230,000 clones, around 90% occurring once. Germline V gives CDR1 LGHNA, CDR2 YNFKEQ. Trimming pared 4 bases from V and 1 base from J, leaving 18 bases between. The length of the CDR3 is 17 residues. On this clone itself: Antigen unknown.

Sequenced material: PBMCs. The J gene is TRBJ2-3, the V gene TRBV4-2; weak D call: TRBD2 (5 bases). This receptor was obtained from a girl aged 2-10 years in good health and CMV-seronegative. CDR3 nucleotides: TGTGCCAGCAGCCTTCCCTCGGGGATTCAACGCACAGATACGCAGTATTTT. Protein product: CASSLPSGIQRTDTQYF.